The present T cell receptor beta chain was sequenced within a study of blood T cell repertoires in COVID-19. Whole-study context: Acute-phase and convalescent COVID-19 samples originated in the United States, Italy and Spain. Sample material is recorded as cDNA or gDNA derived from T cells, B-cell-depleted T cells, or PBMCs.

Germline-derived CDR1 and CDR2 are SSHAT and FNYEAQ (reference sequence). CDR3 size: 15 residues. V was shortened by 1 base and J by 7 bases, with 14 bases between the two germline ends. Profiled with immunoSEQ multiplex PCR; TCRdb holds only in-frame clones, not every one. The sample consists of 200,000 to 250,000 clones, around 86% of them appearing once. The V gene is TRBV7-7, the J gene TRBJ2-1, with D possibly matching TRBD1 (6 bases). This receptor was obtained from a woman in her 50s with COVID-19, enrolled during active disease. Sequenced material: peripheral blood. The DNA for the CDR3 is TGTGCCAGCAGCTTAGAACCCACAGGGTGGAATGAGCAGTTCTTC. This sequence encodes CASSLEPTGWNEQFF.